Sequencing of this T cell receptor (beta chain) was carried out in a study of T cells in Graves' hyperthyroidism and ophthalmopathy. V was clipped by 0 bases and J by 0 bases, with 9 bases between them. Germline V gene sequence: CDR1 DFQATT, CDR2 SNEGSKA (reference sequence). The length of the CDR3 is 15 residues. It was RNA transcripts that yielded the amplified TCR beta CDR3 regions. Using the HTBI primer set, a first-round RT-PCR was run on the TCR CDR3. TCRdb analysed the multiplex PCR reads with MiXCR anew, one entry per CDR3 protein. The sample contains 300,000 to 450,000 distinct CDR3 sequences, about 15% of which appear only once.

The receptor comes from a woman aged 25 to 39 with Graves' hyperthyroidism. This rearrangement joins TRBV20-1 to TRBJ1-5; D remains unclear. The sequenced sample consisted of blood. In nucleotides, the CDR3 is TGCAGTGCTAGAGATGACGGGTATAGCAATCAGCCCCAGCATTTT. This gives the protein CSARDDGYSNQPQHF.